Sequencing of this T cell receptor (beta chain) was carried out in a study of OX40 agonist ivuxolimab in advanced cancers. Study-wide background: Head and neck, renal cell, melanoma or hepatocellular carcinoma were the cancers that dose-escalation patients had.

Germline trimming cut 2 bases from V and 15 bases from J; bases unmatched to any gene: 10. Per the germline V gene, CDR1 is SGHTA and CDR2 is FQGNSA. The CDR3 runs to 14 residues. Here immunoSEQ multiplex PCR was the method, and the copy in TCRdb shows in-frame clones only, minus some. The table lists about 44,000 clones, approximately 90% of them singletons, with 13% to 15% in the top ten. Exclusion of a patient followed from autoimmune disease history or systemic immunosuppression. This clonotype was obtained from an adult with an advanced solid tumor such as melanoma, head and neck, liver or kidney cancer. This chain connects TRBV7-2 to TRBJ2-1, with TRBD2 matching 10 bases. Sequencing used CD4+ or CD8+ T cells sorted from blood, obtained in a trial of the OX40 agonist ivuxolimab. CDR3: CASSLSISGRPMFF. DNA of the CDR3: TGTGCCAGCAGCTTATCGATTAGCGGGAGGCCTATGTTCTTC.